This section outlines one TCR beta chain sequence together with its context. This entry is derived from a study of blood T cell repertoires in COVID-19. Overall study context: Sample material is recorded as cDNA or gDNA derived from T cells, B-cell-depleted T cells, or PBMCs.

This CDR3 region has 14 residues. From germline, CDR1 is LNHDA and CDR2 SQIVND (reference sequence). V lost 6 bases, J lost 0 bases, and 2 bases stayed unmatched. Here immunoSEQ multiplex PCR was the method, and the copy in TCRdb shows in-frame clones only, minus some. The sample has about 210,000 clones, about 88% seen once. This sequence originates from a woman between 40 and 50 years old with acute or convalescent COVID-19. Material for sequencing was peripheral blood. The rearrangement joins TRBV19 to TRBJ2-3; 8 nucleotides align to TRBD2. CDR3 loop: CASRGLASTDTQYF. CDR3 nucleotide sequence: TGTGCCAGTAGAGGACTAGCAAGCACAGATACGCAGTATTTT.